This T cell receptor (beta chain) was captured in a study of cytomegalovirus exposure and HLA in healthy donors. Regarding the study as a whole: Confirmation was obtained in vitro that a few CMV-associated chains are specific for CMV antigens. An observed cluster of highly shared sequence variants was recorded as a likely sequencing artifact.

Use of 60 Vbeta and 13 Jbeta primers characterized the PCR. Profiled with immunoSEQ multiplex PCR; TCRdb holds only in-frame clones, not every one. The profile shows 83,000 or so clones, roughly 85% of them singletons. In regard to this clone: Its antigen is not known.

The receptor was derived from a female donor in good health and CMV-seronegative. The sample was PBMCs.

The CDR3 region is CASSLGGGSEQYF. CDR3 DNA: TGTGCCAGCAGCTTGGGAGGGGGATCCGAGCAGTACTTC. This chain connects TRBV5-6 to TRBJ2-7, with a tentative D call TRBD1 (6 bases). Looked up from germline, CDR1 is SGHDT and CDR2 is YYEEEE. V was trimmed by 0 bases and J by 6 bases, leaving 10 bases between them. The CDR3 runs 13 residues. Complete variable domain (other parts from reference TRBV5-6 and TRBJ2-7): DAGVTQSPTHLIKTRGQQVTLRCSPKSGHDTVSWYQQALGQGPQFIFQYYEEEERQRGNFPDRFSGHQFPNYSSELNVNALLLGDSALYLCASSLGGGSEQYFGPGTRLTVT.